The following is a T cell receptor beta chain sequence with its context. Repertoires were generated with immunoSEQ multiplex PCR, while TCRdb's copy carries only in-frame clones and drops some. This sample has about 130,000 clones, with 85% to 95% found just once. This record belongs to a study of control samples from healthy donors and cancer patients. Germline assignment: CDR1 SGHTA and CDR2 FQGNSA. The CDR3 is 14 residues long. V gave up 5 bases and J gave up 7 bases; unmatched junction bases: 8. The chain employs TRBV7-2 and TRBJ2-7; 10 bases agree with TRBD2. This TCR was sampled from a man aged 25 to 40 in good health. The sample taken for sequencing was blood. This CDR3 reads CASSLLAGVGEQYF. The CDR3 region has the DNA TGTGCCAGCAGCCTCCTAGCGGGGGTAGGGGAGCAGTACTTC.